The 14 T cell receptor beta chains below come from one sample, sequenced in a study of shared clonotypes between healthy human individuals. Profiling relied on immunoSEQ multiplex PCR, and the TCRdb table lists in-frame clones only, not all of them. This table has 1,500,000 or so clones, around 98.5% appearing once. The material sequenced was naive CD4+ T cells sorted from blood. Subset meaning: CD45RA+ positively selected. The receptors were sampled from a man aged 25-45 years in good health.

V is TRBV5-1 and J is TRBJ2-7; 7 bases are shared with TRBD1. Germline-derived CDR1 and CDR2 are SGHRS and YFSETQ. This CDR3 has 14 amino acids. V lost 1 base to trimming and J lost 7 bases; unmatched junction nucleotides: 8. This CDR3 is CASSLRDSVGEQYF. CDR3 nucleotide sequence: TGCGCCAGCAGCTTGAGGGACAGCGTTGGGGAGCAGTACTTC.

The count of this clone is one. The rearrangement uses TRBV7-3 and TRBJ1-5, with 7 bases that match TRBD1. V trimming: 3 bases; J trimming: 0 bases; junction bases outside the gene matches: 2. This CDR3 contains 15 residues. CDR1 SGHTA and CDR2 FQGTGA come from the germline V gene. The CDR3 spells CASSFGTASNQPQHF. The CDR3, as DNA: TGTGCCAGCAGCTTCGGGACAGCTAGCAATCAGCCCCAGCATTTT.

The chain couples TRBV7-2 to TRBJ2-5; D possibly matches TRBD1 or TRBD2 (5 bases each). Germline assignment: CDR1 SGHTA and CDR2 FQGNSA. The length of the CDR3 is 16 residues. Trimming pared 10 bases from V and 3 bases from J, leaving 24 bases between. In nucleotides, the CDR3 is TGTGCCACCCAGGTCCAGACAGCAGTGAGGGAAGAGACCCAGTACTTC. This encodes CATQVQTAVREETQYF.

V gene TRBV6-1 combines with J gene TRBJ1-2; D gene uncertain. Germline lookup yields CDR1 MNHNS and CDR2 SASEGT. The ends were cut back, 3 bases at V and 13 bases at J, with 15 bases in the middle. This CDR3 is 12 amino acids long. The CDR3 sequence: CASSDPRTLGTF. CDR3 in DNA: TGTGCCAGCAGTGACCCAAGGACGCTAGGCACCTTC.

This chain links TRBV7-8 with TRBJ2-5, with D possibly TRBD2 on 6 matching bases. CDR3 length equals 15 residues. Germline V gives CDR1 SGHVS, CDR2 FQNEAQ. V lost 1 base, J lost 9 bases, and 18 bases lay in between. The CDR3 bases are TGTGCCAGCAGCTTAGATAGCGGTCCACCAAACCCCCAGTACTTC. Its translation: CASSLDSGPPNPQYF.

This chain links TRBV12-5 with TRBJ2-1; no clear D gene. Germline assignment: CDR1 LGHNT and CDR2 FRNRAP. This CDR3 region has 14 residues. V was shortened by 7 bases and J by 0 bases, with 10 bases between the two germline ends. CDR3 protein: CASALQSSYNEQFF. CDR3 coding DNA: TGTGCTAGTGCCCTACAGAGCTCCTACAATGAGCAGTTCTTC.

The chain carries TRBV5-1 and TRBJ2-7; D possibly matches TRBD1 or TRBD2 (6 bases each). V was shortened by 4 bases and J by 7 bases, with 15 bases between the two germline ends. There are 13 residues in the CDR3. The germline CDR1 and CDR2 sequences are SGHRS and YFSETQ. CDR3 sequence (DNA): TGCGCCAGCAGCACTAGACTAGGGGGGGAGCAGTACTTC. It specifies CASSTRLGGEQYF.

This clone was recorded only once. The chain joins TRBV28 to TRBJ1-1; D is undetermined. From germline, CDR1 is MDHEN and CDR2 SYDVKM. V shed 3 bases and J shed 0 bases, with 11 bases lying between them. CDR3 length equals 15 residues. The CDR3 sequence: CASSFRQIMNTEAFF. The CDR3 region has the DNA TGTGCCAGCAGTTTCCGTCAGATAATGAACACTGAAGCTTTCTTT.

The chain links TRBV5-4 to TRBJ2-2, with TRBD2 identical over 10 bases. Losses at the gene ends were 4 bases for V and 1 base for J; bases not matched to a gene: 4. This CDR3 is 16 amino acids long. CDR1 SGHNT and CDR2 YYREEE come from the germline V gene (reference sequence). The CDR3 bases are TGTGCCAGCAGCCTTTGGACTAGCGGGAACACCGGGGAGCTGTTTTTT. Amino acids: CASSLWTSGNTGELFF.

CDR3 bases: TGTGCCAGCAGTTACTCCCCGGGCGTCCCAGAGACCCAGTACTTC. Translating it yields CASSYSPGVPETQYF. V and J are TRBV6-5 and TRBJ2-5, with D unresolved. Germline V gene lookup returns CDR1 MNHEY and CDR2 SVGAGI. The CDR3 extends over 15 amino acids. Trimming left V 0 bases short and J 4 bases short, with 12 bases between.

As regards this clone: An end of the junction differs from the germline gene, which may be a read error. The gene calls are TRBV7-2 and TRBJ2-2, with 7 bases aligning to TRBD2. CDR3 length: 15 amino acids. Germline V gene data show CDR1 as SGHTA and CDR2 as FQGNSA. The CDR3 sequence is CASSLAATNTGELFF. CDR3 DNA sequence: TGTGCCAGCAGCCTAGCGGCTACGAACACCGGGGAGCTGTTTTTT.

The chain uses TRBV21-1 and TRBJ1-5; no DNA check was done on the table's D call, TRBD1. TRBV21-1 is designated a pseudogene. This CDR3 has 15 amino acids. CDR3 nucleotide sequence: TGTGCCAGCAGCTCCCGGACAGGGGATCATCAGCCCCAGCATTTT. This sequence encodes CASSSRTGDHQPQHF.

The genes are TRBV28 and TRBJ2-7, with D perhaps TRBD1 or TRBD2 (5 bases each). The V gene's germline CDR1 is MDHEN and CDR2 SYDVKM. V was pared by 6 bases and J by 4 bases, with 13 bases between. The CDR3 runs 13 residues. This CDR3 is CASSQGRFYEQYF. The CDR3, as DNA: TGTGCCAGCAGCCAGGGACGGTTTTACGAGCAGTACTTC. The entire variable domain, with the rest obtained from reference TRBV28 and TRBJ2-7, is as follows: DVKVTQSSRYLVKRTGEKVFLECVQDMDHENMFWYRQDPGLGLRLIYFSYDVKMKEKGDIPEGYSVSREKKERFSLILESASTNQTSMYLCASSQGRFYEQYFGPGTRLTVT.

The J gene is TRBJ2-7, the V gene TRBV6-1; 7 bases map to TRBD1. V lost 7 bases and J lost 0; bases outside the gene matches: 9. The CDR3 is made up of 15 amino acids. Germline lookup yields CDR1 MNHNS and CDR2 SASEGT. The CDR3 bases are TGTGCCAGCACTATGGGACAGCCTAGCTCCTACGAGCAGTACTTC. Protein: CASTMGQPSSYEQYF.